The source of this T cell receptor (beta chain) is a study of control samples from healthy donors and cancer patients. Looked up from germline, CDR1 is KGHDR and CDR2 is SFDVKD. CDR3 size: 14 residues. The V and J ends lost 5 bases and 1 base respectively, with 10 bases between them. Profiled with immunoSEQ multiplex PCR; TCRdb holds only in-frame clones, not every one. Among 390,000 or so clones listed, over 75% were seen once. Sequencing was carried out using PBMCs. This chain links TRBV24-1 with TRBJ1-2; the D is unclear. The sequence was collected from a man aged 35 to 55 with head and neck cancer. CDR3 nucleotides: TGTGCCACCAGTGGGTTAGGGCTTAACTATGGCTACACCTTC. Protein product: CATSGLGLNYGYTF.